The T cell receptor beta chain described here comes from a study of blood T cell repertoires in COVID-19. Per the authors' pipeline: Cell counts per sample came from amplifying reference gene primers. Generated by immunoSEQ multiplex PCR, the TCRdb table keeps only in-frame clones and is missing some. V and J calls and clone size are as listed in that table; D and trimming were resolved from the DNA. The sample holds 400,000 or so clones; more than 70% are singletons and the top ten take approximately 1.9%. J was trimmed by 8 bases and V by 0 bases; bases with no gene match: 11. CDR3 length: 16 amino acids. The germline V gene encodes CDR1 SGHRS and CDR2 YFSETQ. Ages ranged from about 18 to 89 years, with residence in more than 20 US areas.

Material: PBMCs or T cells enriched from blood (not recorded which). This TCR was recovered from a man aged 35 to 55 in a cohort exposed to, infected with or recovered from COVID-19 (not recorded which). This chain connects TRBV5-1 to TRBJ2-1; 7 bases agree with TRBD1. CDR3 amino acids: CASSLGPTGSQDEQFF. In nucleotides, the CDR3 is TGCGCCAGCAGCTTGGGCCCGACAGGGTCACAAGATGAGCAGTTCTTC. Based on the CDR3 plus reference TRBV5-1 and TRBJ2-1, the full variable domain is KAGVTQTPRYLIKTRGQQVTLSCSPISGHRSVSWYQQTPGQGLQFLFEYFSETQRNKGNFPGRFSGRQFSNSRSEMNVSTLELGDSALYLCASSLGPTGSQDEQFFGPGTRLTVL.